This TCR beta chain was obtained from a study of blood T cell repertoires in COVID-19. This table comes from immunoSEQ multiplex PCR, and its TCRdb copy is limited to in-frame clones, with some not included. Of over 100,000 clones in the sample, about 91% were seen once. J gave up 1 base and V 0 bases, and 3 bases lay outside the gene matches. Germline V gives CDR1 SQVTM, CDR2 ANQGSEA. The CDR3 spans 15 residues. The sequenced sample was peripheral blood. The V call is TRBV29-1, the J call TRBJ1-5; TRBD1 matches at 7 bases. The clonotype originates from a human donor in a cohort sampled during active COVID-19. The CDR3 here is CSVEDDRESNQPQHF. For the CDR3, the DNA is TGCAGCGTTGAAGATGACAGGGAAAGCAATCAGCCCCAGCATTTT.